This T cell receptor (beta chain) was sequenced during a study of control samples from healthy donors and cancer patients. Trimming cost V 1 base and J 5 bases; bases outside gene matches: 1. The CDR3 has 14 amino acids. Germline CDR1 and CDR2: SGHTA and FQGNSA. Assay used: immunoSEQ multiplex PCR; TCRdb lists only in-frame clones, some missing. Of about 170,000 clones listed, 90% to 95% were seen once; the top ten hold around 1.5%. The clonotype was recovered from a woman aged 25 to 39 in good health. The rearrangement uses TRBV7-2 and TRBJ2-5; 10 bases line up with TRBD1. Sequenced sample: blood. Here the CDR3 DNA reads TGTGCCAGCAGCTTAGGACAGGGGGCGGAGACCCAGTACTTC. Translated: CASSLGQGAETQYF.